These 10 T cell receptor beta chains were sequenced from one sample in a study of Graves' ophthalmopathy and Graves' hyperthyroidism. Amplification from RNA transcripts yielded the TCR beta CDR3 regions. HTBI primers were employed in first-round RT-PCR, then a second-round multiplex PCR followed. TCRdb analysed the multiplex PCR reads with MiXCR anew, one entry per CDR3 protein. The sample shows hundreds of thousands of distinct CDR3 sequences, around a fifth of them seen only once. Sequenced input: peripheral blood. These receptors originate from a woman between 18 and 30 years old with stable Graves' hyperthyroidism. Some clones in this sample may be carry-over from other donors' samples.

This clonotype came up many times. This sequence joins TRBV27 and TRBJ1-1, with D hard to call. This CDR3 has 14 amino acids. V was shortened by 2 bases and J by 1 base, with 8 bases between the two germline ends. Per the germline V gene, CDR1 is MNHEY and CDR2 is SMNVEV (reference sequence). CDR3 bases: TGTGCCAGCAGTTTACTCGCGTCGAACACTGAAGCTTTCTTT. Residues: CASSLLASNTEAFF.

This clonotype was detected many times. This chain uses TRBV12-3 or TRBV12-4 with TRBJ1-5, with 8 bases fitting TRBD1. The CDR3 is 15 residues long. V lost 7 bases and J lost 2; bases outside the gene matches: 7. CDR3 protein: CASTAGGVGNQPQHF. The CDR3 DNA is TGTGCCAGCACCGCAGGGGGCGTCGGCAATCAGCCCCAGCATTTT.

The chain combines TRBV12-5 with TRBJ2-2; D may match TRBD1 or TRBD2 (5 bases each). Trimming pared 0 bases from V and 6 bases from J, leaving 11 bases between. Germline-derived CDR1 and CDR2 are LGHNT and FRNRAP. The CDR3 totals 15 residues. Here the CDR3 DNA reads TGTGCTAGTGGTTTGGTACGAGGGGCGCCCGGGGAGCTGTTTTTT. This sequence encodes CASGLVRGAPGELFF.

This clonotype was counted only a few times. The V gene is TRBV7-3, the J gene TRBJ1-2, with D perhaps matching TRBD1 (6 bases). Trimming shortened V by 5 bases and J by 5 bases, and 15 bases separated the two germline ends. Germline CDR1 is SGHTA and CDR2 is FQGTGA. The CDR3 spans 14 residues. The CDR3 DNA sequence: TGTGCCAGCAGCCCGCAGACAGGAAAATATGGCTACACCTTC. This encodes CASSPQTGKYGYTF.

This clonotype was observed a handful of times. V is TRBV12-5 and J is TRBJ1-6, with D tentatively TRBD1 (5 bases). This CDR3 has 15 residues. V lost 1 base and J lost 7, with 11 bases in between. Germline V lookup: CDR1 LGHNT, CDR2 FRNRAP. CDR3 DNA sequence: TGTGCTAGTGGTTTGGACAGGCTCTACAATTCACCCCTCCACTTT. It translates to CASGLDRLYNSPLHF.

J is TRBJ1-6 and V is TRBV10-3, with 10 nucleotides matching TRBD1. Germline CDR1 reads ENHRY; CDR2 reads SYGVKD. The V segment lost 3 bases and the J segment 5 bases; nucleotides outside the gene matches: 4. The CDR3 sequence is 16 residues long. The DNA for the CDR3 is TGTGCCATCAGTGATCCGGGACAGGGGCATAATTCACCCCTCCACTTT. Translation: CAISDPGQGHNSPLHF.

The rearrangement uses TRBV3-1 and TRBJ1-1; D gene ambiguous. The length of the CDR3 is 16 residues. The germline gives CDR1 LGHDT, CDR2 YNNKEL (reference sequence). Trimming removed 4 bases from V and 0 bases from J, with 15 bases in between. CDR3: CASSPSGKVVNTEAFF. CDR3 nucleotide sequence: TGTGCCAGCAGCCCCTCCGGGAAGGTTGTGAACACTGAAGCTTTCTTT.

This clonotype was observed at least ten times. The chain is built from TRBV6-5 and TRBJ1-2, with 7 bases identical to TRBD1. Germline V gene lookup returns CDR1 MNHEY and CDR2 SVGAGI. This CDR3 spans 14 amino acids. Trimming at V came to 8 bases and at J to 6 bases, leaving 12 bases not matched to a gene. Written as DNA, the CDR3 is TGTGCCAGCGGGAGAGTGGGGACAGATAATGGCTACACCTTC. Translation: CASGRVGTDNGYTF.

This chain uses TRBV6-5 with TRBJ1-1; D uncertain. Between the trimmed V and J ends, which lost 2 bases and 0 bases, there was a span of 10 bases. Germline-derived CDR1 and CDR2 are MNHEY and SVGAGI. This CDR3 has 15 residues. As DNA, the CDR3 is TGTGCCAGCAGTTACGATCTCGCCTTGAACACTGAAGCTTTCTTT. It translates to CASSYDLALNTEAFF.

Many counts were recorded for this clonotype. J is TRBJ2-2 and V is TRBV12-3 or TRBV12-4, with 8 bases that match TRBD2. V dropped 8 bases and J dropped 1; count of bases not matched to a gene: 6. This CDR3 comprises 15 residues. The CDR3 bases are TGTGCCAGCGGCCCGCTAGCGGGGAACACCGGGGAGCTGTTTTTT. It specifies CASGPLAGNTGELFF.